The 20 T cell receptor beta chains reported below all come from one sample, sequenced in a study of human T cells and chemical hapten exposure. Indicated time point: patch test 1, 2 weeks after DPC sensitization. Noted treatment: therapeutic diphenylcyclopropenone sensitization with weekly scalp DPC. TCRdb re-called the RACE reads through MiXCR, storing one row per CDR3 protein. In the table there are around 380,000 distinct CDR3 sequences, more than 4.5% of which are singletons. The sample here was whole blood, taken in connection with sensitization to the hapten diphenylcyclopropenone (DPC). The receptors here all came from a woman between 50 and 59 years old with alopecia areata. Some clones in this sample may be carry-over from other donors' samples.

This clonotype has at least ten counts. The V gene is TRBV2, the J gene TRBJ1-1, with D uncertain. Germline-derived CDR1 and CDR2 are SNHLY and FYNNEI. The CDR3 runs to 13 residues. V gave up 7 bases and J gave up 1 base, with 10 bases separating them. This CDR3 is CASKTQPNTEAFF. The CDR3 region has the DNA TGTGCCAGCAAGACACAGCCGAACACTGAAGCTTTCTTT. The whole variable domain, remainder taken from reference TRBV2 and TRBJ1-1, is EPEVTQTPSHQVTQMGQEVILRCVPISNHLYFYWYRQILGQKVEFLVSFYNNEISEKSEIFDDQFSVERPDGSNFTLKIRSTKLEDSAMYFCASKTQPNTEAFFGQGTRLTVV.

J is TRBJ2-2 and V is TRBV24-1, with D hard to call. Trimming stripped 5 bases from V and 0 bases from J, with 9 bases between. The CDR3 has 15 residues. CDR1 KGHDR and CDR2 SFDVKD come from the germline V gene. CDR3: CATSARLANTGELFF. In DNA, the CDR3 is TGTGCCACCAGTGCTCGTCTTGCGAACACCGGGGAGCTGTTTTTT.

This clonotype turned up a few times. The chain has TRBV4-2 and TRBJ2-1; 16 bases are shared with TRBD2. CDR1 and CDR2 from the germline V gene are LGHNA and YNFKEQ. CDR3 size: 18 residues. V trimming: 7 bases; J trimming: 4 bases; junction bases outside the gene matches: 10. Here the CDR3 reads CASILPGLAGGPYNEQFF. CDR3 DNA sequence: TGTGCCAGCATCCTACCGGGACTAGCGGGAGGGCCTTACAATGAGCAGTTCTTC.

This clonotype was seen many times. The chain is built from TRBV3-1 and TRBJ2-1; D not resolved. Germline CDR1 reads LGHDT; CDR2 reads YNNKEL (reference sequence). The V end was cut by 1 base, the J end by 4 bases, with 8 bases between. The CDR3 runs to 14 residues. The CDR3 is CASSQGFGYNEQFF. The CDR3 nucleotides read TGTGCCAGCAGCCAAGGGTTCGGGTACAATGAGCAGTTCTTC.

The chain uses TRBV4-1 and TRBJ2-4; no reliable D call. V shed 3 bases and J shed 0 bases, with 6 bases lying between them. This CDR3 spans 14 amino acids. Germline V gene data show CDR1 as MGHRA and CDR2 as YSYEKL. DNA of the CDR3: TGCGCCAGCAGCCAGAAGCTAGCCAAAAACATTCAGTACTTC. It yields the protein CASSQKLAKNIQYF.

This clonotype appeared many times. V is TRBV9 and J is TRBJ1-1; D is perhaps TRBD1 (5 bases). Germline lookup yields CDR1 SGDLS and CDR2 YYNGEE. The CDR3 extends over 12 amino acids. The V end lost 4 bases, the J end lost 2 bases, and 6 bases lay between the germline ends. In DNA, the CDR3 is TGTGCCAGCAGCCGGGGCAACACTGAAGCTTTCTTT. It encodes CASSRGNTEAFF.

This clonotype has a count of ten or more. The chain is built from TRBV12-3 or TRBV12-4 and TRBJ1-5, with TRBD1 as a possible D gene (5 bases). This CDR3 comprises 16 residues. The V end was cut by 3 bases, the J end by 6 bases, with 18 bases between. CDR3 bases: TGTGCCAGCAGTTTCTCCATGGGTGGGGGAAGTCAGCCCCAGCATTTT. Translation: CASSFSMGGGSQPQHF.

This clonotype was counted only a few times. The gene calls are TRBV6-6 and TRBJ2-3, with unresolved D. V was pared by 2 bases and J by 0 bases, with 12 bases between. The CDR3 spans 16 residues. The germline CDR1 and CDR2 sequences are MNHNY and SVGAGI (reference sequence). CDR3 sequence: CASSYADTSSTDTQYF. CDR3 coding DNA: TGTGCCAGCAGTTACGCTGACACCTCTAGCACAGATACGCAGTATTTT.

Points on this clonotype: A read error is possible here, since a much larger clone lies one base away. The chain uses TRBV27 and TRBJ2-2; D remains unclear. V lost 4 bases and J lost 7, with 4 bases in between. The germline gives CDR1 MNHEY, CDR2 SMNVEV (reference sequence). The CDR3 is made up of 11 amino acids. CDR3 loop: CASSYDGELFF. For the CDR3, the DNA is TGTGCCAGCAGTTATGACGGGGAGCTGTTTTTT.

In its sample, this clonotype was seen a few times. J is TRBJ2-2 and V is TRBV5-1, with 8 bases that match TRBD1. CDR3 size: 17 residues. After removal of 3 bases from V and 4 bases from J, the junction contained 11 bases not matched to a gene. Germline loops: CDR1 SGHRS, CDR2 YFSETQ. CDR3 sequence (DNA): TGCGCCAGCAGCTCCACGCCGGACAGGGCGACCACCGGGGAGCTGTTTTTT. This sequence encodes CASSSTPDRATTGELFF.

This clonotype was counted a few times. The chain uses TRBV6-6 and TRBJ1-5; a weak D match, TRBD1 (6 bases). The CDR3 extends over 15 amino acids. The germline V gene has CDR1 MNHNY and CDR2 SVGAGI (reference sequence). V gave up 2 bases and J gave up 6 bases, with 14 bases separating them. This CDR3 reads CASSYGDRFGQPQHF. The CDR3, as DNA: TGTGCCAGCAGTTACGGCGACAGGTTCGGTCAGCCCCAGCATTTT.

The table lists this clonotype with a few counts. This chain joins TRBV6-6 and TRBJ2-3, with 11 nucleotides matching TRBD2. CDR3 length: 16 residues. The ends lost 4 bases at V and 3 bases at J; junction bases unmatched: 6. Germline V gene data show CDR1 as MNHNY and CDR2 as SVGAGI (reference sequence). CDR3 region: CASSSHSGGGTDTQYF. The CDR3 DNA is TGTGCCAGCAGTTCCCATAGCGGGGGGGGAACAGATACGCAGTATTTT.

The CDR3 nucleotides are TGTGCCAGCAGCGGCACCATGAGGAACACTGAAGCTTTCTTT. Encoded protein: CASSGTMRNTEAFF. The chain employs TRBV28 and TRBJ1-1; D remains unclear. This CDR3 is built from 14 residues. V gave up 6 bases and J gave up 1 base, with 12 bases separating them. Germline CDR1 is MDHEN and CDR2 is SYDVKM.

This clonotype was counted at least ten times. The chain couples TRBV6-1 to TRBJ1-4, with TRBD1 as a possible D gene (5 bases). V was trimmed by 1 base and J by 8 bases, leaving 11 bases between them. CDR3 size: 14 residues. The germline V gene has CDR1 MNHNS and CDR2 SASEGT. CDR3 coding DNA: TGTGCCAGCAGTGAAGGGGGACCCAGAGAAAAACTGTTTTTT. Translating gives CASSEGGPREKLFF.

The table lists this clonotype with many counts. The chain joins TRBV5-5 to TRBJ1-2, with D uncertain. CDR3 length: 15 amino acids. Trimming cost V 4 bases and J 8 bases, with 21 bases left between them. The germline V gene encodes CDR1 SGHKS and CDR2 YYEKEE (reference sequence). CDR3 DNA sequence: TGTGCCAGCAGCCCACCGTACAAGGGATCAGGCGGCTACACCTTC. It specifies CASSPPYKGSGGYTF.

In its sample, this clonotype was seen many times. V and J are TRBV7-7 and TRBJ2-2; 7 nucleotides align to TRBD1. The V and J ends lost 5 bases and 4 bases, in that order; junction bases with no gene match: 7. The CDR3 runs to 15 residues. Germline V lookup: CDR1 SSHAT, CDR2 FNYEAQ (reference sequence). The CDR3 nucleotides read TGTGCCAGCAGCCGGACAGGAGAAATCACCGGGGAGCTGTTTTTT. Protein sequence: CASSRTGEITGELFF.

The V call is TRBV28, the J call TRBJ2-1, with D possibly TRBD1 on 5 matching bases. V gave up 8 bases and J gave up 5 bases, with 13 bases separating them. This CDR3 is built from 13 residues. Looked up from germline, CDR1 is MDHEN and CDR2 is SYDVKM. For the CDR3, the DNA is TGTGCCAGCGATATAGGGGTAAACAATGAGCAGTTCTTC. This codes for CASDIGVNNEQFF.

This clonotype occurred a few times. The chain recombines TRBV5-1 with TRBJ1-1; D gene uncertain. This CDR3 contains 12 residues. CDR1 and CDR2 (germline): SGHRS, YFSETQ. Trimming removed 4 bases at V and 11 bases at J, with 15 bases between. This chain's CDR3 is CASSEPGYEAFF. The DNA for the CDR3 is TGCGCCAGCAGCGAACCGGGGTATGAGGCTTTCTTT.

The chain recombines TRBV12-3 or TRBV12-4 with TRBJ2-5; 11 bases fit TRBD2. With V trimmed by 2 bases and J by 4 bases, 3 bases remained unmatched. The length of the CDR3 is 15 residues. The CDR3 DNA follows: TGTGCCAGCAGTTTAAGGCTAGCGGGAGGAGAGACCCAGTACTTC. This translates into CASSLRLAGGETQYF.

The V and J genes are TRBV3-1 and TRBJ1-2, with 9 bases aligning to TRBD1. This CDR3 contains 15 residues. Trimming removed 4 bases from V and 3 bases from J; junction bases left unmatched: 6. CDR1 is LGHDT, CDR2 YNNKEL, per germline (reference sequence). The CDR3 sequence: CASSLHRGRDYGYTF. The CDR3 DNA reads TGTGCCAGCAGCCTTCACAGGGGGCGCGACTATGGCTACACCTTC.